Listed here are 6 T cell receptor beta chains from one sample, sequenced in a study of Ad26.COV2.S vaccination and SARS-CoV-2 variants (dated by TCRdb to the early 2020s). The sample's treatment or condition label, decoded: 15 to 20 received Ad26.COV2.S at low or high dose, single or two shots; roughly five received placebo; per-sample allocation not given. Repertoires of vaccine and placebo recipients were sequenced from samples collected on day 63 after the first injection. To prepare the library, the immunoSEQ multiplex PCR assay was applied. Held by TCRdb, this immuneACCESS table contains in-frame sequences only and omits some clones. Under half of the omission traces to an unresolved V gene where checked; the cause of the rest is unknown. A total of roughly 510,000 clones appear in this sample, around nine tenths of them only once. 13% of the sample goes to the ten largest clones. Here the sequenced sample was peripheral blood, taken in a trial of Ad26.COV2.S vaccine versus placebo. These receptors originate from a person between 18 and 60 years old who received the Ad26.COV2.S COVID-19 vaccine or a placebo.

This chain connects TRBV7-2 to TRBJ2-1; unclear D gene. With 0 bases removed from V and 10 bases from J, the gap between germline ends came to 10 bases. The CDR3 covers 13 residues. Per germline, CDR1 SGHTA and CDR2 FQGNSA. Written as DNA, the CDR3 is TGTGCCAGCAGCTTAGCTACCCCGTCCGAGCAGTTCTTC. It translates to CASSLATPSEQFF.

About this clone itself: Additional DNA sequences in this sample encode the identical CDR3. The genes are TRBV6-2 or TRBV6-3 and TRBJ2-7; D is undetermined. CDR3 length: 12 residues. Trimming took off 2 bases at V and 3 bases at J, with 5 bases between the two ends. Germline V gene data show CDR1 as MNHEY and CDR2 as SVGEGT. CDR3 nucleotide sequence: TGTGCCAGCAGTTACGTTGGCTACGAGCAGTACTTC. This encodes CASSYVGYEQYF.

This clone has only one observation. This chain links TRBV11-3 with TRBJ2-1, with 11 positions matching TRBD1. V was clipped by 0 bases and J by 6 bases; unmatched bases: 1. Per germline, CDR1 SGHNT and CDR2 YENEEA. The CDR3 is 15 residues long. In nucleotides, the CDR3 is TGTGCCAGCAGCTTAGAGGGACAGGGGGTCAATGAGCAGTTCTTC. Protein: CASSLEGQGVNEQFF.

The table lists this clone with a few counts. This chain uses TRBV7-2 with TRBJ1-4, with D possibly being TRBD1 (6 bases). Trimming removed 2 bases at V and 10 bases at J, with 11 bases between. Germline V gene lookup returns CDR1 SGHTA and CDR2 FQGNSA. The CDR3 runs to 13 residues. In DNA, the CDR3 is TGTGCCAGCAGCTTATCAGGGGCTGGAAAACTGTTTTTT. This sequence encodes CASSLSGAGKLFF.

This chain joins TRBV30 and TRBJ1-4; the D gene is possibly TRBD1 (6 bases). The CDR3 contains 13 residues. V was clipped by 7 bases and J by 4 bases, with 13 bases between them. Germline assignment: CDR1 GTSNPN and CDR2 SVGIG (reference sequence). CDR3 loop: CASTGQRNEKLFF. For the CDR3, the DNA is TGTGCCTCAACCGGACAGCGTAATGAAAAACTGTTTTTT.

The chain joins TRBV29-1 to TRBJ1-6; no firm D call. The CDR3 is 14 amino acids. V was shortened by 5 bases and J by 5 bases, with 13 bases between the two germline ends. Germline V CDR1 and CDR2: SQVTM, ANQGSEA. The CDR3 bases are TGCAGCGTTAGAGACGGATACCATAATTCACCCCTCCACTTT. Its protein is CSVRDGYHNSPLHF.